This TCR beta chain was recovered during a study of T cells in Graves' hyperthyroidism and ophthalmopathy. Regions amplified from RNA transcripts were the TCR beta CDR3 regions. TCR CDR3 underwent first-round RT-PCR with the HTBI primer set. TCRdb called the multiplex PCR reads again in MiXCR, with one record for every CDR3 protein. Here the sample spans roughly 700,000 distinct CDR3 sequences, over 35% being singletons. This CDR3 is built from 14 residues. Trimming at V came to 6 bases and at J to 3 bases, leaving 6 bases not matched to a gene. Germline V CDR1 and CDR2: SNHLY, FYNNEI. Sequences were obtained from blood. This clonotype was obtained from a woman aged 40-49 years with Graves' hyperthyroidism. The chain combines TRBV2 with TRBJ1-1, with TRBD1 identical over 8 bases. The CDR3 coding sequence is TGTGCCAGCAGGTTGACAGGGGCCTACACTGAAGCTTTCTTT. Residues: CASRLTGAYTEAFF.